This T cell receptor (beta chain) is from a study of blood T cell repertoires in COVID-19. TCRdb keeps only in-frame clones here, not all; method: immunoSEQ multiplex PCR. The sample has hundreds of thousands of clones, 80% to 90% seen once. V trimming: 5 bases; J trimming: 7 bases; junction bases outside the gene matches: 7. The CDR3 contains 14 residues. The germline V gene encodes CDR1 MNHEY and CDR2 SMNVEV (reference sequence). Cohort assignment relied on participant-reported clinical history. The source is a man aged 25-45 years who had recovered from COVID-19. V is TRBV27 and J is TRBJ1-5, with 8 bases identical to TRBD1. The sample consisted of PBMCs or T cells enriched from blood (not recorded which). The CDR3: CASSDRGFWQPQHF. In nucleotides, the CDR3 is TGTGCCAGCAGTGACAGGGGATTTTGGCAGCCCCAGCATTTT.